The next 18 T cell receptor beta chains were all read from a single sample in a study of radiation and T cells in renal cell carcinoma. Time point noted: blood 4 weeks post-SBRT, at nephrectomy. Treatment specified: 15 Gy SBRT to primary tumor, nephrectomy 4 weeks later. Measured with immunoSEQ multiplex PCR; TCRdb has only the in-frame clones, and not every one. The table has 130,000 to 150,000 clones, 80% to 90% seen once; the top ten hold under 20%. The starting material was blood, obtained from a patient whose treatment included radiotherapy and nephrectomy. The receptors were gathered from a woman in her 50s with renal cell carcinoma.

This clone has only a few counts. V and J are TRBV5-1 and TRBJ1-1; TRBD1 aligns across 7 bases. Germline CDR1 and CDR2: SGHRS and YFSETQ. This CDR3 has 14 amino acids. Trimming took 5 bases from V and 4 from J; bases not matched to a gene: 8. CDR3 DNA sequence: TGCGCCAGCAGTTCTACAGGGGCAAGCACTGAAGCTTTCTTT. Its translation is CASSSTGASTEAFF. The complete variable domain, with remaining parts taken from reference TRBV5-1 and TRBJ1-1, reads KAGVTQTPRYLIKTRGQQVTLSCSPISGHRSVSWYQQTPGQGLQFLFEYFSETQRNKGNFPGRFSGRQFSNSRSEMNVSTLELGDSALYLCASSSTGASTEAFFGQGTRLTVV.

This chain joins TRBV7-9 and TRBJ1-6; 10 nucleotides line up with TRBD1. With 5 bases clipped from V and 9 bases from J, the junction kept 4 bases outside the gene matches. This CDR3 region has 14 residues. CDR1 SEHNR and CDR2 FQNEAQ come from the germline V gene (reference sequence). The CDR3 sequence: CASSPGQGGSPLHF. CDR3 bases: TGTGCCAGCAGCCCCGGACAGGGGGGTTCACCCCTCCACTTT.

The V call is TRBV11-2, the J call TRBJ2-5; D tentatively fits TRBD1 or TRBD2 (6 bases each). This CDR3 has 15 amino acids. The V gene's germline CDR1 is SGHAT and CDR2 FQNNGV. Trimming removed 0 bases at V and 4 bases at J, with 12 bases between. The CDR3 sequence is CASSLDWGAAETQYF. The CDR3 DNA is TGTGCCAGCAGCTTAGATTGGGGGGCTGCAGAGACCCAGTACTTC. Filled out from reference TRBV11-2 and TRBJ2-5, the complete variable domain reads EAGVAQSPRYKIIEKRQSVAFWCNPISGHATLYWYQQILGQGPKLLIQFQNNGVVDDSQLPKDRFSAERLKGVDSTLKIQPAKLEDSAVYLCASSLDWGAAETQYFGPGTRLLVL.

The chain couples TRBV7-9 to TRBJ2-1; 11 bases are shared with TRBD1. The CDR3 runs 15 residues. The V and J ends lost 5 bases and 6 bases, in that order; junction bases with no gene match: 6. Germline-derived CDR1 and CDR2 are SEHNR and FQNEAQ (reference sequence). As DNA, the CDR3 is TGTGCCAGCAGCCCGGGGGACAGGGGGACCAATGAGCAGTTCTTC. This encodes CASSPGDRGTNEQFF.

The chain carries TRBV4-1 and TRBJ1-1; D is unclear. Trimming took off 2 bases at V and 8 bases at J, with 12 bases between the two ends. The CDR3 runs 13 residues. Germline V CDR1 and CDR2: MGHRA, YSYEKL. This chain's CDR3 is CASSQTGRVEAFF. CDR3 DNA: TGCGCCAGCAGCCAAACCGGGAGAGTGGAAGCTTTCTTT.

The chain joins TRBV7-2 to TRBJ2-3; possibly TRBD2 for D (6 bases). CDR3 length equals 15 residues. V shed 5 bases and J shed 1 base, with 13 bases lying between them. CDR1 and CDR2 from the germline V gene are SGHTA and FQGNSA. The CDR3 sequence is CASSAQWGGTDTQYF. CDR3 coding DNA: TGTGCCAGCAGCGCCCAGTGGGGGGGCACAGATACGCAGTATTTT.

The chain uses TRBV6-1 and TRBJ2-7; tentative D call: TRBD1 (5 bases). Trimming removed 7 bases at V and 2 bases at J, with 12 bases between. This CDR3 is 13 amino acids long. CDR1 is MNHNS and CDR2 is SASEGT in the germline V gene. The CDR3 bases are TGTGCCAGCATTGAGCAGGGCCCCTACGAGCAGTACTTC. This translates into CASIEQGPYEQYF.

This clone was detected a few times. The J gene is TRBJ1-4, the V gene TRBV9; D not certain. Trimming removed 0 bases from V and 7 bases from J, with 10 bases in between. The CDR3 spans 14 residues. Germline values: CDR1 SGDLS, CDR2 YYNGEE. CDR3 region: CASSVGPLGEKLFF. The CDR3 coding sequence is TGTGCCAGCAGCGTAGGCCCTCTCGGTGAAAAACTGTTTTTT.

The chain links TRBV7-2 to TRBJ1-4; 8 bases fit TRBD1. V lost 5 bases and J lost 3; bases outside the gene matches: 5. The germline CDR1 and CDR2 sequences are SGHTA and FQGNSA. The CDR3 consists of 15 residues. DNA of the CDR3: TGTGCCAGCAGCATGACAGGGGCGGCTAATGAAAAACTGTTTTTT. Its translation: CASSMTGAANEKLFF.

V gene TRBV15 combines with J gene TRBJ1-1, with TRBD1 matching 10 bases. The CDR3 runs 15 residues. After removal of 11 bases from V and 3 bases from J, the junction contained 12 bases not matched to a gene. Germline CDR1 and CDR2: LNHNV and YYDKDF (reference sequence). This chain's CDR3 is CAPGGQGGLDTEAFF. In nucleotides, the CDR3 is TGTGCCCCCGGTGGACAGGGGGGTTTGGACACTGAAGCTTTCTTT.

The V gene is TRBV11-2, the J gene TRBJ1-3, with 8 bases matching TRBD1. V shed 5 bases, J shed 5 bases, and the junction held 20 bases outside the gene matches. The CDR3 has 19 residues. Germline V gene data show CDR1 as SGHAT and CDR2 as FQNNGV. In DNA, the CDR3 is TGTGCCAGCAGCCTTACCCTAACGTTCACAGGGGGGATAAGAAACACCATATATTTT. Protein product: CASSLTLTFTGGIRNTIYF.

The rearrangement links TRBV5-1 to TRBJ2-5, with TRBD2 matching over 9 bases. With 1 base clipped from V and 0 bases from J, the junction kept 1 base outside the gene matches. The V gene's germline CDR1 is SGHRS and CDR2 YFSETQ. This CDR3 comprises 15 residues. The CDR3 DNA follows: TGCGCCAGCAGCTTGACTAGCGGGTACCAAGAGACCCAGTACTTC. Translating gives CASSLTSGYQETQYF.

This chain joins TRBV4-1 and TRBJ2-1; TRBD2 aligns across 7 bases. Germline CDR1 and CDR2: MGHRA and YSYEKL. The CDR3 is 16 amino acids. With 0 bases clipped from V and 3 bases from J, the junction kept 5 bases outside the gene matches. This CDR3 reads CASSQEPASGYNEQFF. The CDR3 nucleotides are TGCGCCAGCAGCCAAGAACCCGCTAGCGGCTACAATGAGCAGTTCTTC.

The chain links TRBV7-9 to TRBJ2-1; 7 nucleotides align to TRBD2. Germline lookup yields CDR1 SEHNR and CDR2 FQNEAQ (reference sequence). The CDR3 is 16 residues long. Trimming took 7 bases from V and 7 from J; bases not matched to a gene: 16. DNA for the CDR3: TGTGCCAGCAACCAGAGGTTTGGGAGGGACGAAAATGAGCAGTTCTTC. It yields the protein CASNQRFGRDENEQFF.

The V gene is TRBV30, the J gene TRBJ2-6, with D uncertain. Germline V gene lookup returns CDR1 GTSNPN and CDR2 SVGIG (reference sequence). The CDR3 loop spans 14 amino acids. Trimming removed 8 bases at V and 0 bases at J, with 11 bases between. The CDR3 bases are TGTGCCAATCAAGAGTCCTCTGGGGCCAACGTCCTGACTTTC. Protein sequence: CANQESSGANVLTF.

This clone was recorded only once. Other DNA sequences in the same sample also yield this CDR3. The chain is built from TRBV6-6 and TRBJ1-1; D call uncertain. V lost 0 bases and J 3 bases, leaving 8 bases between the germline ends. Germline-derived CDR1 and CDR2 are MNHNY and SVGAGI (reference sequence). The CDR3 extends over 14 amino acids. CDR3: CASSYSGEDTEAFF. The CDR3 DNA is TGTGCCAGCAGTTACTCCGGGGAAGACACTGAAGCTTTCTTT.

The chain uses TRBV9 and TRBJ2-1; a possible D gene is TRBD1 (5 bases). Trimming pared 3 bases from V and 12 bases from J, leaving 16 bases between. The CDR3 consists of 13 residues. Germline assignment: CDR1 SGDLS and CDR2 YYNGEE. CDR3 DNA: TGTGCCAGCAGCGGGGGCCTGGGGCCCGGGCAGTTCTTC. This codes for CASSGGLGPGQFF. The full variable domain, its missing parts supplied by reference TRBV9 and TRBJ2-1, is DSGVTQTPKHLITATGQRVTLRCSPRSGDLSVYWYQQSLDQGLQFLIQYYNGEERAKGNILERFSAQQFPDLHSELNLSSLELGDSALYFCASSGGLGPGQFFGPGTRLTVL.

This clone was seen just once. CDR3 sequence: CASSRNTEARWYGYTF. As DNA, the CDR3 is TGTGCCAGCAGCCGGAATACTGAGGCCCGGTGGTATGGCTACACCTTC. The rearrangement joins TRBV4-2 to TRBJ1-2; D is ambiguous. Trimming stripped 4 bases from V and 5 bases from J, with 20 bases between. The CDR3 contains 16 residues. Germline-derived CDR1 and CDR2 are LGHNA and YNFKEQ.